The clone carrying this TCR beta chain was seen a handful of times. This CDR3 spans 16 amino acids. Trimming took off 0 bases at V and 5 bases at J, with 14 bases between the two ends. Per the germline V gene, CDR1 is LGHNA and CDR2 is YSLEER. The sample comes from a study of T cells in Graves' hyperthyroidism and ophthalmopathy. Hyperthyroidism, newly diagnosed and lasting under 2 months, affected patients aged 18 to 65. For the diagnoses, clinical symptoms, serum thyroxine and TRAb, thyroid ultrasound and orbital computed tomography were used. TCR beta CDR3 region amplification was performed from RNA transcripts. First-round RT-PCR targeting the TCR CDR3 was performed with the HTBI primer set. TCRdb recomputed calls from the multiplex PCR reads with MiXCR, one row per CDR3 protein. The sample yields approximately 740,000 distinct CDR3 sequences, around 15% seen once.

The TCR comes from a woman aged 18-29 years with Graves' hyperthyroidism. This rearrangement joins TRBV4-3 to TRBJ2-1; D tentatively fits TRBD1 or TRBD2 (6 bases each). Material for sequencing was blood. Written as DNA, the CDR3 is TGCGCCAGCAGCCAAGACTGGGGGGCGGTTAACAATGAGCAGTTCTTC. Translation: CASSQDWGAVNNEQFF.